The sequence of this T cell receptor (beta chain) was determined in a study of T cells in Graves' hyperthyroidism and ophthalmopathy. The germline CDR1 and CDR2 sequences are SGHAT and FQDESV (reference sequence). The CDR3 extends over 14 amino acids. Trimming cost V 4 bases and J 5 bases, with 14 bases left between them. TCR beta CDR3 sequences were amplified from RNA transcripts. When the TCR CDR3 underwent first-round RT-PCR, the HTBI primer set was used. A single record per CDR3 protein comes from TCRdb applying MiXCR to the multiplex PCR reads. Found here are around 240,000 distinct CDR3 sequences, about 16% of them singletons; the top ten hold more than 25%.

The sequenced material came from blood. This receptor was taken from a woman aged 18 to 35 with Graves' ophthalmopathy. The chain links TRBV11-1 to TRBJ2-5; D gene uncertain. The CDR3, as DNA: TGTGCCAGCAGCTACGACCTGGTCGGGGAGACCCAGTACTTC. It encodes CASSYDLVGETQYF.